The TCR beta chain described here comes from a study of blood T cell repertoires in COVID-19. Study summary: The United States, Italy and Spain were the sources of the acute and convalescent COVID-19 samples. T cells, B-cell-depleted T cells, or PBMCs provided the cDNA or gDNA that served as material.

Germline CDR1 PRHDT, CDR2 FYEKMQ (reference sequence). V was pared by 5 bases and J by 9 bases, with 14 bases between. The CDR3 has 12 residues. Seattle participants joined during active infection and were tracked over time. The repertoire was sequenced with immunoSEQ multiplex PCR; TCRdb's copy has only in-frame clones and lacks some. Of fewer than 350,000 clones listed, 70% to 90% are singletons. The rearrangement joins TRBV13 to TRBJ2-7; D may be TRBD2 (5 bases). The clonotype was recovered from a woman in her thirties with COVID-19, enrolled during active disease. Sequenced material: peripheral blood. CDR3 amino acids: CASSRTRAGQYF. CDR3 nucleotides: TGTGCCAGCAGCCGTACCCGGGCGGGGCAGTACTTC. Full variable domain (remainder filled in from reference TRBV13 and TRBJ2-7): AAGVIQSPRHLIKEKRETATLKCYPIPRHDTVYWYQQGPGQDPQFLISFYEKMQSDKGSIPDRFSAQQFSDYHSELNMSSLELGDSALYFCASSRTRAGQYFGPGTRLTVT.